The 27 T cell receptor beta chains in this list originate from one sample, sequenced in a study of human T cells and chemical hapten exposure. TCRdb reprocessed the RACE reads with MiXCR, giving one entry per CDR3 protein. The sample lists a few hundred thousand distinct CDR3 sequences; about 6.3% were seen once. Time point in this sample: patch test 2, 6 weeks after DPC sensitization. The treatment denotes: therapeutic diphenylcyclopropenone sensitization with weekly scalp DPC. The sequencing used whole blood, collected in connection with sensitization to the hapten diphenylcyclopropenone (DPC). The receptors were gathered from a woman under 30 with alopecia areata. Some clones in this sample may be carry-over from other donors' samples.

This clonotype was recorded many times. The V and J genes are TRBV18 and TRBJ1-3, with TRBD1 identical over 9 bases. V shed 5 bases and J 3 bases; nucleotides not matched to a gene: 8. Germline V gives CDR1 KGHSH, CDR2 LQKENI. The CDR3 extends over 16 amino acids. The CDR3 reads CASSTVRDRDGNTIYF. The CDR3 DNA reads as TGTGCCAGCTCAACAGTCCGGGACAGGGATGGAAACACCATATATTTT. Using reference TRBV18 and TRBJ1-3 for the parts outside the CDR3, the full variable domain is NAGVMQNPRHLVRRRGQEARLRCSPMKGHSHVYWYRQLPEEGLKFMVYLQKENIIDESGMPKERFSAEFPKEGPSILRIQQVVRGDSAAYFCASSTVRDRDGNTIYFGEGSWLTVV.

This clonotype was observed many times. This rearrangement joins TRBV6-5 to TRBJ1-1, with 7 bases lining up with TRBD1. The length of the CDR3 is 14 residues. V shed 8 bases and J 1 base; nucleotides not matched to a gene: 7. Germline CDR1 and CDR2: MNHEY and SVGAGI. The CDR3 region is CASFRGGPNTEAFF. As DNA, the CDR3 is TGTGCCAGCTTCAGGGGGGGGCCGAACACTGAAGCTTTCTTT.

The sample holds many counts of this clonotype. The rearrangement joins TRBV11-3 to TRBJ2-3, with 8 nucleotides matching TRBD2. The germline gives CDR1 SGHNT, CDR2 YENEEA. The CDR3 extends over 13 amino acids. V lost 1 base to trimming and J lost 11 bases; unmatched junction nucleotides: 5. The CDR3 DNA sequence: TGTGCCAGCAGCTTAGGGACTAGCCTAAAGCAGTATTTT. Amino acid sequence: CASSLGTSLKQYF.

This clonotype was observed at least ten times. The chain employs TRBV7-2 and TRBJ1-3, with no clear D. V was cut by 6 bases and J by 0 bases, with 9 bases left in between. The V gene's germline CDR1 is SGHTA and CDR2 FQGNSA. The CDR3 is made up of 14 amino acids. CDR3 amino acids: CASSRRGSGNTIYF. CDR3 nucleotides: TGTGCCAGCAGTAGACGTGGCTCTGGAAACACCATATATTTT.

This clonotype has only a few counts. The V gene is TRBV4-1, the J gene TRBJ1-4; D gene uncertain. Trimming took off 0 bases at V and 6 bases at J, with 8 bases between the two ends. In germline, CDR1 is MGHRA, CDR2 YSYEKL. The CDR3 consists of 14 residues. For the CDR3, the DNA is TGCGCCAGCAGCCAAGATCCCACCCATGAAAAACTGTTTTTT. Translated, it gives CASSQDPTHEKLFF.

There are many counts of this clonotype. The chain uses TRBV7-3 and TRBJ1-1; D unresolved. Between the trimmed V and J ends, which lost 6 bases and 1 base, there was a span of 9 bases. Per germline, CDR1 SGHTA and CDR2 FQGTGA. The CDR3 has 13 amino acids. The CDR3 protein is CASSHRGNTEAFF. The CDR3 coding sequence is TGTGCCAGCAGTCACAGAGGGAACACTGAAGCTTTCTTT.

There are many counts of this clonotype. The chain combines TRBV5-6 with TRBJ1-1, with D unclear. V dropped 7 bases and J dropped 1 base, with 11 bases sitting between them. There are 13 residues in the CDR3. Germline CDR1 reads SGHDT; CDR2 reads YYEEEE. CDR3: CASRRGENTEAFF. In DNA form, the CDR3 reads TGTGCCAGCCGCCGAGGCGAGAACACTGAAGCTTTCTTT.

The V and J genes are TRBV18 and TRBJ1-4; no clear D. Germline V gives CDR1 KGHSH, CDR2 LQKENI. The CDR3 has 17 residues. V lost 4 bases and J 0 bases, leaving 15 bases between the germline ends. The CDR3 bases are TGTGCCAGCTCACTTGACCAGCCGGCTGCAACTAATGAAAAACTGTTTTTT. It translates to CASSLDQPAATNEKLFF.

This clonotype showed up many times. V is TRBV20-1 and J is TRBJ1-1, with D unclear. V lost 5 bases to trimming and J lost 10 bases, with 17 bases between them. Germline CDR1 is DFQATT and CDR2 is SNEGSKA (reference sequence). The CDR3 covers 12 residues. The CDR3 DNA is TGCAGTGCTCCGGGCCCAAACGGCGCAGCTTTCTTT. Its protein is CSAPGPNGAAFF.

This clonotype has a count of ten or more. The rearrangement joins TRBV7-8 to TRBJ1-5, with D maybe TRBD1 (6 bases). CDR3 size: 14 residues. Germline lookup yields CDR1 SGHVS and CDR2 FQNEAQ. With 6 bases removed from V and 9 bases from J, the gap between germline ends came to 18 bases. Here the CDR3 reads CASSEGTSTRPQHF. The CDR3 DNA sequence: TGTGCCAGCAGTGAAGGGACAAGCACCCGGCCCCAGCATTTT.

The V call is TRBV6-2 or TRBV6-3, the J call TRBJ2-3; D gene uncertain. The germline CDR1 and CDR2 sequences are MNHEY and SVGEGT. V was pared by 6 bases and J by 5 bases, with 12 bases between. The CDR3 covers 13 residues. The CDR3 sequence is CASSLSTLDTQYF. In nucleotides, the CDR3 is TGTGCCAGCAGCCTCTCGACCTTAGATACGCAGTATTTT.

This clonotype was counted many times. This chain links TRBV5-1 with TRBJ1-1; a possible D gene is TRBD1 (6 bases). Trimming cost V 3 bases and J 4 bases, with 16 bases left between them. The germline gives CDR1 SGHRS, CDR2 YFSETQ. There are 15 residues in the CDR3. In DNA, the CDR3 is TGCGCCAGCAGCTCAGGGGACCGCCTTAGCACTGAAGCTTTCTTT. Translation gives CASSSGDRLSTEAFF.

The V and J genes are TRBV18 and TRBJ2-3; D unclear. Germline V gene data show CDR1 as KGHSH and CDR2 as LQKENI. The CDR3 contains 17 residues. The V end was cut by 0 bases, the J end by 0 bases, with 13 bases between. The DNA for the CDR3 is TGTGCCAGCTCACCACCGAAACTGACCGCTAGCACAGATACGCAGTATTTT. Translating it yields CASSPPKLTASTDTQYF.

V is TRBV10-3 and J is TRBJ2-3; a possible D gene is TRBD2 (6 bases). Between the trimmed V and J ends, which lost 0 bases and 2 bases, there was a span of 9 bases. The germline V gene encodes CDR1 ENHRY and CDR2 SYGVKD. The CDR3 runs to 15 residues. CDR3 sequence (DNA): TGTGCCATCAGTGAGTCCGGCGGGACCACAGATACGCAGTATTTT. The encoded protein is CAISESGGTTDTQYF.

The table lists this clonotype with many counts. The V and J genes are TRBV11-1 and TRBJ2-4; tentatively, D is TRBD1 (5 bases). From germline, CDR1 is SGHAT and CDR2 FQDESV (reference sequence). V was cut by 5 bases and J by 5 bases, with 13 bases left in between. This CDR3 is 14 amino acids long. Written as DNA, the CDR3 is TGTGCCAGCAGCCGCGTTTTGACAGAAAACATTCAGTACTTC. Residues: CASSRVLTENIQYF.

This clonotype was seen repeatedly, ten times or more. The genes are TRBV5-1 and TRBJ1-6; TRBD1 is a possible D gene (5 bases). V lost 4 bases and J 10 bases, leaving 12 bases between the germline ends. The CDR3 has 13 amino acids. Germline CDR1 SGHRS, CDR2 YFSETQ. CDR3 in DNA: TGCGCCAGCAGCACCCAGGGAGGGTCACCCCTCCACTTT. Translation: CASSTQGGSPLHF. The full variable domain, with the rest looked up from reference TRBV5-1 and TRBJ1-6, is KAGVTQTPRYLIKTRGQQVTLSCSPISGHRSVSWYQQTPGQGLQFLFEYFSETQRNKGNFPGRFSGRQFSNSRSEMNVSTLELGDSALYLCASSTQGGSPLHFGNGTRLTVT.

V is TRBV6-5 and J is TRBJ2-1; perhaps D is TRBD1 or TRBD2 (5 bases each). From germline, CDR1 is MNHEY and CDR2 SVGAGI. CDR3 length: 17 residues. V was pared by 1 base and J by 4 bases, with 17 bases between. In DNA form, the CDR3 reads TGTGCCAGCAGTTACTACGTGGGACCGCCGTCGTACAATGAGCAGTTCTTC. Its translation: CASSYYVGPPSYNEQFF.

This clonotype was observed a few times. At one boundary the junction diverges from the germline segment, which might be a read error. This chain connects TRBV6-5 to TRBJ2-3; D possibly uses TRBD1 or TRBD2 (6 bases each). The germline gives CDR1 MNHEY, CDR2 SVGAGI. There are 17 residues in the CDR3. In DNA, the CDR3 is TGTGCCAGCAGCTACTCGACCGGGGGCCGGGGGACAGATACGCAGTATTTT. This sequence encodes CASSYSTGGRGTDTQYF.

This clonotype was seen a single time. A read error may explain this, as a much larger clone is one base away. The CDR3: CASRRDGPGELFF. The CDR3 DNA sequence: TGTGCCAGCAGAAGGGACGGCCCCGGGGAGCTGTTTTTT. The rearrangement uses TRBV6-1 and TRBJ2-2, with D perhaps TRBD1 or TRBD2 (5 bases each). V gave up 6 bases and J gave up 6 bases, with 11 bases separating them. The CDR3 has 13 residues. The germline V gene has CDR1 MNHNS and CDR2 SASEGT.

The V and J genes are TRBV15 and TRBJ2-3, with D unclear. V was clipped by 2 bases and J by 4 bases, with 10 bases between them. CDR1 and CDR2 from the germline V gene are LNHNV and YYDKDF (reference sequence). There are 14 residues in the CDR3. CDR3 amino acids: CATSRPRTPDTQYF. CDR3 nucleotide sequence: TGTGCCACCAGCAGACCTAGGACCCCAGATACGCAGTATTTT.

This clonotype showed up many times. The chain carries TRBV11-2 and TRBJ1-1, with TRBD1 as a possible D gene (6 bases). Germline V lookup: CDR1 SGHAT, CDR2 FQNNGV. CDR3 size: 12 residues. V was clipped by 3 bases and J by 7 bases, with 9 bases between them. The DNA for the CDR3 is TGTGCCAGCAGCTTGTGGACAGATGAAGCTTTCTTT. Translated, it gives CASSLWTDEAFF.

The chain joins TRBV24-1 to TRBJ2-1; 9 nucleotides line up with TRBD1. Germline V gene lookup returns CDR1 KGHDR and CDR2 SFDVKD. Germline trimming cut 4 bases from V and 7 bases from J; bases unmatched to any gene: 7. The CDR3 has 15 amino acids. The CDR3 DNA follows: TGTGCCACCAGTGACTCGGACAGGGGATGGAATGAGCAGTTCTTC. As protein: CATSDSDRGWNEQFF.

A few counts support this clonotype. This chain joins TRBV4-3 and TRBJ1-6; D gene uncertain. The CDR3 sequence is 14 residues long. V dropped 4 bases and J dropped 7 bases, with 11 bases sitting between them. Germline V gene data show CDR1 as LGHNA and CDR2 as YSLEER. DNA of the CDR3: TGCGCCAGCAGCCCTAAGGTTAGAAATTCACCCCTCCACTTT. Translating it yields CASSPKVRNSPLHF.

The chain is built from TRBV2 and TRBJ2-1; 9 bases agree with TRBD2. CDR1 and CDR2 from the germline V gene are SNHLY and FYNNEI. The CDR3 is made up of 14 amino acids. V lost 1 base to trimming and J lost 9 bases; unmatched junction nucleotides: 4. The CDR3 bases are TGTGCCAGCAGTGAAGTAGCGGGGGACGGTGAGCAGTTCTTC. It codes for CASSEVAGDGEQFF.

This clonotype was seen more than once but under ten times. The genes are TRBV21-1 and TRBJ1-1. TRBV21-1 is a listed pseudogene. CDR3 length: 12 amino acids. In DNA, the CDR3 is TGTGCCAGCAGCAAAGCGCTTGGTGGGGCTTTCTTT. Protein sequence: CASSKALGGAFF.

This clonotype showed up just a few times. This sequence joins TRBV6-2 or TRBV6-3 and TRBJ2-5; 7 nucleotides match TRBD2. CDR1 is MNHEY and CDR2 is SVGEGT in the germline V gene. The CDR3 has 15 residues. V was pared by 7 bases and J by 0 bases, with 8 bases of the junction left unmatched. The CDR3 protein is CASKGAGLYQETQYF. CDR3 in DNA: TGTGCCAGCAAAGGAGCGGGGCTGTACCAAGAGACCCAGTACTTC.

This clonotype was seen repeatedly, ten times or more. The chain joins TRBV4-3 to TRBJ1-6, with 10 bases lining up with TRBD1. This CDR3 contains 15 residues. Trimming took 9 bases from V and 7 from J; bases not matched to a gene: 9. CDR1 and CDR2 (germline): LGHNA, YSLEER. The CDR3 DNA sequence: TGCGCCAGTAAACCCGGGACAGGGGTAAATTCACCCCTCCACTTT. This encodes CASKPGTGVNSPLHF.